This T cell receptor (beta chain) emerged from a study of T-cell reconstitution after alpha-beta-depleted transplantation in children. General study results and limits: The high TCRbeta diversity at day 60 in some patients came from surviving recipient T cells and thymic progenitors.

V lost 6 bases, J lost 4 bases, and 12 bases lay in between. In germline, CDR1 is SQVTM, CDR2 ANQGSEA. There are 12 residues in the CDR3. In this sample, this clonotype turned up a few times. Its cognate antigen is unknown. Preparation of the TCRbeta library used unique molecular identifiers. In TCRdb, the PCR reads were re-called with MiXCR into one record per CDR3 protein. The data contain about 500,000 distinct CDR3 sequences, roughly 10% of them seen just once; the ten biggest clones take up 11% to 15%. This material consisted of PBMCs, mostly from graft donor cells, taken 180 days after TCRalphabeta/CD19-depleted stem cell transplant. The chain has TRBV29-1 and TRBJ1-2; D is undetermined. This TCR derives from a female patient aged 2 to 10 who had a stem cell transplant for aplastic anemia, so the T cells may come from the graft donor. The CDR3 loop is CSVPSRAYGYTF. CDR3 sequence (DNA): TGCAGCGTGCCGTCGCGGGCCTATGGCTACACCTTC. The whole variable domain, filled in from reference TRBV29-1 and TRBJ1-2, reads SAVISQKPSRDICQRGTSLTIQCQVDSQVTMMFWYRQQPGQSLTLIATANQGSEATYESGFVIDKFPISRPNLTFSTLTVSNMSPEDSSIYLCSVPSRAYGYTFGSGTRLTVV.